A selection of T cell receptor beta chains follows, all from one sample in a study of shared clonotypes between healthy human individuals. Profiling relied on immunoSEQ multiplex PCR, and the TCRdb table lists in-frame clones only, not all of them. This table has approximately 510,000 clones, 79% appearing once. Material for sequencing was PBMCs. Receptors were obtained from a woman in her thirties or forties in good health. Some clones in this sample may be carry-over from other donors' samples. Each CDR3 is given with its conserved first and last residue. D genes are given only for firm matches. Clone sizes are given selectively: once, few, many, or a class where the clone is expanded.

abundance: .; j_gene: TRBJ1-2; d_gene: .; v_gene: TRBV7-2; CDR3aa: CASSLALTAGNGYTF; CDR3nt: TGTGCCAGCAGCTTAGCGTTAACAGCGGGAAATGGCTACACCTTC
abundance: .; j_gene: TRBJ1-5; d_gene: TRBD1; v_gene: TRBV6-5; CDR3aa: CASRPGQVNQPQHF; CDR3nt: TGTGCCAGCAGACCTGGACAGGTTAATCAGCCCCAGCATTTT
abundance: .; j_gene: TRBJ2-1; d_gene: .; v_gene: TRBV7-6; CDR3aa: CASSLAGSSYNEQFF; CDR3nt: TGTGCCAGCAGCTTAGCGGGGAGCTCCTACAATGAGCAGTTCTTC
abundance: .; j_gene: TRBJ1-3; d_gene: TRBD1; v_gene: TRBV4-1; CDR3aa: CASSWTGNSGNTIYF; CDR3nt: TGCGCCAGCAGCTGGACAGGGAACTCTGGAAACACCATATATTTT
abundance: .; j_gene: TRBJ1-1; d_gene: TRBD1; v_gene: TRBV19; CDR3aa: CASSFPGTGEAFF; CDR3nt: TGTGCCAGTAGTTTCCCCGGGACAGGCGAAGCTTTCTTT
abundance: .; j_gene: TRBJ1-2; d_gene: TRBD1; v_gene: TRBV4-3; CDR3aa: CASSQSTGDLYGYTF; CDR3nt: TGCGCCAGCAGCCAGTCGACAGGGGACCTCTATGGCTACACCTTC
abundance: .; j_gene: TRBJ2-1; d_gene: .; v_gene: TRBV18; CDR3aa: CASSPASWPGNEQFF; CDR3nt: TGTGCCAGCTCACCTGCATCATGGCCCGGCAATGAGCAGTTCTTC
abundance: .; j_gene: TRBJ2-7; d_gene: TRBD2; v_gene: TRBV11-1; CDR3aa: CASSSGLAGNYEQYF; CDR3nt: TGTGCCAGCAGCTCCGGACTAGCGGGAAACTACGAGCAGTACTTC
abundance: once; j_gene: TRBJ1-4; d_gene: .; v_gene: TRBV28; CDR3aa: CASSSRHPRDEKLFF; CDR3nt: TGTGCCAGCAGTTCCCGACATCCTAGGGATGAAAAACTGTTTTTT
abundance: .; j_gene: TRBJ1-6; d_gene: TRBD1; v_gene: TRBV11-2; CDR3aa: CASSPLDRGQNSPLHF; CDR3nt: TGTGCCAGCAGCCCCCTCGACAGGGGGCAAAATTCACCCCTCCACTTT
abundance: .; j_gene: TRBJ1-3; d_gene: .; v_gene: TRBV7-9; CDR3aa: CASSLDGVSGNTIYF; CDR3nt: TGTGCCAGCAGCTTAGATGGGGTCTCTGGAAACACCATATATTTT
abundance: .; j_gene: TRBJ2-7; d_gene: .; v_gene: TRBV28; CDR3aa: CASSPGSTYEQYF; CDR3nt: TGTGCCAGCAGCCCGGGCTCCACCTACGAGCAGTACTTC
abundance: .; j_gene: TRBJ2-5; d_gene: .; v_gene: TRBV10-1; CDR3aa: CASSEVGEETQYF; CDR3nt: TGCGCCAGCAGTGAGGTGGGTGAAGAGACCCAGTACTTC
abundance: .; j_gene: TRBJ2-7; d_gene: .; v_gene: TRBV7-6; CDR3aa: CASSLVDKSYEQYF; CDR3nt: TGTGCCAGCAGCTTAGTCGACAAGTCCTACGAGCAGTACTTC
abundance: .; j_gene: TRBJ2-1; d_gene: .; v_gene: TRBV18; CDR3aa: CASSPTSGDEQFF; CDR3nt: TGTGCCAGCTCACCCACCTCCGGGGATGAGCAGTTCTTC
abundance: .; j_gene: TRBJ2-7; d_gene: .; v_gene: TRBV30; CDR3aa: CAWTPGSTLTYEQYF; CDR3nt: TGTGCCTGGACCCCTGGCTCCACCCTGACCTACGAGCAGTACTTC
abundance: .; j_gene: TRBJ2-3; d_gene: TRBD2; v_gene: TRBV5-6; CDR3aa: CASSLAWGGSTDTQYF; CDR3nt: TGTGCCAGCAGCTTGGCCTGGGGAGGGAGCACAGATACGCAGTATTTT
abundance: .; j_gene: TRBJ1-3; d_gene: TRBD1; v_gene: TRBV10-3; CDR3aa: CAISPTGAGNTIYF; CDR3nt: TGTGCCATCAGCCCCACAGGGGCTGGAAACACCATATATTTT
abundance: .; j_gene: TRBJ2-7; d_gene: TRBD2; v_gene: TRBV29-1; CDR3aa: CSVAKSSGRYEQYF; CDR3nt: TGCAGCGTCGCTAAATCTAGCGGGAGGTACGAGCAGTACTTC
abundance: .; j_gene: TRBJ2-7; d_gene: .; v_gene: TRBV9; CDR3aa: CASSVSTGRYEQYF; CDR3nt: TGTGCCAGCAGCGTGAGCACAGGACGGTACGAGCAGTACTTC
abundance: few; j_gene: TRBJ1-1; d_gene: .; v_gene: TRBV30; CDR3aa: CAWSTPGVRDRAFF; CDR3nt: TGTGCCTGGAGTACACCGGGTGTCAGGGATCGAGCTTTCTTT
abundance: once; j_gene: TRBJ1-1; d_gene: .; v_gene: TRBV5-4; CDR3aa: CASSWVGGDTEAFF; CDR3nt: TGTGCCAGCAGCTGGGTGGGGGGCGACACTGAAGCTTTCTTT